This T cell receptor (beta chain) was observed in a study of T-cell memory formation after mild COVID-19. Study-wide background: TCR clusters mostly belonged to single donors.

TCRdb passed the 5' RACE reads through MiXCR, listing each CDR3 protein once. The sample holds about 180,000 distinct CDR3 sequences, about a sixth seen once. V lost 0 bases and J 1 base, leaving 14 bases between the germline ends. The germline V gene has CDR1 SGHKS and CDR2 YYEKEE (reference sequence). The CDR3 totals 16 residues. The chain has TRBV5-5 and TRBJ2-7; unclear D gene. The specimen was PBMCs or a T cell subset sorted from them (not recorded which). The TCR comes from an adult woman who had mild COVID-19 (a few samples of this study predate the infection). Cell type and time point are not known. The CDR3 DNA follows: TGTGCCAGCAGCTTGGAGATGGCAGTAGCTTCCTACGAGCAGTACTTC. It is translated as CASSLEMAVASYEQYF.